A single sample is the source of the 14 T cell receptor beta chains below, sequenced in a study of regulatory T cells in long-lasting Graves disease. The authors built TCR beta libraries using iRepertoire HTBI primers and Arm-PCR of CDR3 regions. TCRdb processed the multiplex PCR reads anew with MiXCR; each CDR3 protein has one entry. Counted here are some 220,000 distinct CDR3 sequences, roughly 19% occurring once; the ten biggest clones make up approximately 12%. Sample time point: newly diagnosed GD, antithyroid drugs for less than 3 months. TCR sequences were obtained from RNA taken from PBMCs. These same data were also listed under a study on T cells in Graves' hyperthyroidism and ophthalmopathy.

Sequences were derived from peripheral blood mononuclear cells (PBMCs), sampled at new diagnosis, from a patient treated with antithyroid drugs. Receptors were obtained from a woman in her twenties or thirties with Graves disease.

The table lists this clonotype with a few counts. This may be a read error: a much more frequent sequence differs by one nucleotide. The chain is built from TRBV11-2 and TRBJ1-5; no reliable D call. CDR3 size: 15 residues. Germline loops: CDR1 SGHAT, CDR2 FQNNGV. V lost 5 bases and J lost 1, with 12 bases in between. The CDR3 coding sequence is TGTGCCAGCAGCCTGTTCTGGGGAAGCAATCAGCCCCAGCATTTT. It yields the protein CASSLFWGSNQPQHF.

This clonotype was detected many times. The gene calls are TRBV28 and TRBJ1-2; TRBD1 aligns across 7 bases. The J segment lost 4 bases and the V segment lost 6 bases, leaving 11 bases of the junction unmatched. CDR1 and CDR2 from the germline V gene are MDHEN and SYDVKM. The CDR3 spans 15 residues. The CDR3 loop is CASSPLWDRLYGYTF. DNA for the CDR3: TGTGCCAGCAGCCCCCTTTGGGACAGACTCTATGGCTACACCTTC.

There are many counts of this clonotype. The chain is built from TRBV30 and TRBJ1-6; tentative D call: TRBD1 (5 bases). Per the germline V gene, CDR1 is GTSNPN and CDR2 is SVGIG (reference sequence). The CDR3 totals 12 residues. V shed 2 bases and J shed 9 bases, with 8 bases lying between them. CDR3 sequence reads: CAWSPGGSPLHF. CDR3 nucleotide sequence: TGTGCCTGGAGTCCGGGGGGTTCACCCCTCCACTTT.

The gene calls are TRBV4-2 and TRBJ1-3, with 8 bases that match TRBD1. The CDR3 is 15 residues long. Germline V gene data show CDR1 as LGHNA and CDR2 as YNFKEQ. Trimming took 4 bases from V and 0 from J; bases not matched to a gene: 2. Written as DNA, the CDR3 is TGTGCCAGCAGCCGAGACAGGGGCTCTGGAAACACCATATATTTT. It encodes CASSRDRGSGNTIYF.

This clonotype came up many times. As DNA, the CDR3 is TGTGCCAGCAGCTTGTTCGAGGGGAGCAATCAGCCCCAGCATTTT. Translated, it gives CASSLFEGSNQPQHF. This sequence joins TRBV5-6 and TRBJ1-5, with D tentatively TRBD1 (5 bases). Trimming cost V 1 base and J 1 base, with 9 bases left between them. From germline, CDR1 is SGHDT and CDR2 YYEEEE. The CDR3 runs 15 residues.

This clonotype was seen repeatedly, ten times or more. The junction differs from germline at one of its ends, possibly a read error. This rearrangement joins TRBV7-7 to TRBJ2-3, with 8 bases lining up with TRBD2. Germline CDR1 reads SSHAT; CDR2 reads FNYEAQ (reference sequence). The CDR3 has 15 amino acids. The CDR3 nucleotides read TGTGCTAGCAGCTTAGCTCACGGGGGGGCGGATACGCAGTATTTT. It specifies CASSLAHGGADTQYF.

This clonotype was counted at least ten times. The J gene is TRBJ2-5, the V gene TRBV20-1; D might be TRBD2 (6 bases). The germline V gene encodes CDR1 DFQATT and CDR2 SNEGSKA (reference sequence). CDR3 length: 14 amino acids. The germline V and J ends were trimmed by 5 bases and 1 base, with 14 bases remaining between them. The CDR3 nucleotides are TGCAGTGCTGGCGGGACGGGAGTCCAAGAGACCCAGTACTTC. Its protein is CSAGGTGVQETQYF.

This clonotype has a count of ten or more. CDR3 in DNA: TGCGCCAGCAGGATGGGAGGGAACACTGAAGCTTTCTTT. It yields the protein CASRMGGNTEAFF. V usage is TRBV10-1 and J usage is TRBJ1-1; no clear D gene. Germline V gene lookup returns CDR1 WNHNN and CDR2 SYGVQD (reference sequence). Between the trimmed V and J ends, which lost 6 bases and 1 base, there was a span of 9 bases. This CDR3 is built from 13 residues.

This clonotype was observed at least ten times. The chain carries TRBV6-2 or TRBV6-3 and TRBJ2-7; the D is unclear. Germline V gene lookup returns CDR1 MNHEY and CDR2 SVGEGT. This CDR3 has 15 residues. V lost 3 bases and J 3 bases, leaving 15 bases between the germline ends. This chain's CDR3 is CASSYSSGYHYEQYF. CDR3 DNA: TGTGCCAGCAGTTATTCGTCGGGTTACCACTACGAGCAGTACTTC.

This clonotype was picked up many times. The chain joins TRBV24-1 to TRBJ2-1; TRBD1 matches at 9 bases. The CDR3 runs 16 residues. Germline CDR1 and CDR2: KGHDR and SFDVKD. V was pared by 5 bases and J by 3 bases, with 7 bases of the junction left unmatched. CDR3 nucleotides: TGTGCCACCAGTGTCATTGGGGGACAGGGCTACAATGAGCAGTTCTTC. As protein: CATSVIGGQGYNEQFF.

This sequence joins TRBV6-2 or TRBV6-3 and TRBJ1-1; 9 bases fit TRBD1. CDR3 length: 13 residues. CDR1 and CDR2 (germline): MNHEY, SVGEGT. The V gene end was trimmed by 6 bases and the J gene end by 6 bases; junction bases not matched to a gene: 5. This CDR3 reads CASRGQGRAEAFF. The CDR3 region has the DNA TGTGCCAGCAGGGGACAGGGAAGAGCTGAAGCTTTCTTT.

Many counts were recorded for this clonotype. The chain combines TRBV2 with TRBJ2-3; weak D call: TRBD2 (5 bases). Germline CDR1 reads SNHLY; CDR2 reads FYNNEI. The CDR3 is made up of 15 amino acids. V shed 7 bases and J shed 4 bases, with 18 bases lying between them. The CDR3 loop reads CASIPTPTIADTQYF. CDR3 bases: TGTGCCAGCATTCCAACCCCGACTATCGCAGATACGCAGTATTTT.

Only a few counts were recorded for this clonotype. J is TRBJ1-2 and V is TRBV10-2; 8 bases are shared with TRBD1. The junction had 2 bases not matched to a gene; V was cut back by 7 bases and J by 4 bases. Germline CDR1 WSHSY, CDR2 SAAADI. This CDR3 comprises 12 residues. The CDR3 spells CASTGQGYGYTF. The CDR3 DNA follows: TGCGCCAGCACCGGACAGGGCTATGGCTACACCTTC.

This clonotype was seen a few times. This chain links TRBV12-3 or TRBV12-4 with TRBJ2-1; D is perhaps TRBD1 (5 bases). V lost 7 bases and J 7 bases, leaving 17 bases between the germline ends. This CDR3 spans 14 amino acids. CDR3 region: CASKSPGFENEQFF. DNA for the CDR3: TGTGCCAGCAAAAGCCCAGGGTTCGAAAATGAGCAGTTCTTC.